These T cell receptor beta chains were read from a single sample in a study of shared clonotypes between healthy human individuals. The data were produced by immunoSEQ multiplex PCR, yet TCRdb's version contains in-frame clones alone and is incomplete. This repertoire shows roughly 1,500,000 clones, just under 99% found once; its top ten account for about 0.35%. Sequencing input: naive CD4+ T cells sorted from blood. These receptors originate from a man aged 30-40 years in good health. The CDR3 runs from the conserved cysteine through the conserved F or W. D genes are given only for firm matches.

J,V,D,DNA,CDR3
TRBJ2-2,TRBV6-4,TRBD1,TGTGCCAGCAGTCAACAGGGGGCAGGGACCGGGGAGCTGTTTTTT,CASSQQGAGTGELFF
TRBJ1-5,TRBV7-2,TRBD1,TGTGCCAGCAGCTTAAGGGGGACAGGGGATGGGCAGCCCCAGCATTTT,CASSLRGTGDGQPQHF
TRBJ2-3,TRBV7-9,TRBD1,TGTGCCAGCAGCAACCCCCCGGGACAGCTCACAGATACGCAGTATTTT,CASSNPPGQLTDTQYF
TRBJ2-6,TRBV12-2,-,TGTGCAAGTCGCTTAGCGCCGAAGGAGGGCGGGACTAGTTCCGTGGCCAACGTCCTGACTTTC,CASRLAPKEGGTSSVANVLTF
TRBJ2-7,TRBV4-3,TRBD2,TGCGCCAGCAGCCAAGAGGGCGGGAGCAGATACGAGCAGTACTTC,CASSQEGGSRYEQYF
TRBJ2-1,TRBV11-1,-,TGTGCCAGCAGCTTAGAACGGGACGGTAGGAATGAGCAGTTCTTC,CASSLERDGRNEQFF
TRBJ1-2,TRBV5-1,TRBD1,TGCGCCAGCAGCTTTACAGGGGGTGACTATGGCTACACCTTC,CASSFTGGDYGYTF
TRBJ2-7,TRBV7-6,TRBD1,TGTGCCAGCAGCGCAGGGGGACCCTACGAGCAGTACTTC,CASSAGGPYEQYF
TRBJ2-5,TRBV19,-,TGTGCCAGTAGTAACGCCCTAAGTGAGACCCAGTACTTC,CASSNALSETQYF
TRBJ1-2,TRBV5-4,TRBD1,TGTGCCAGCAGCGTACCGGGACAGGAGTATGGCTACACCTTC,CASSVPGQEYGYTF
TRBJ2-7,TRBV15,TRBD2,TGTGCCACCAGAGCTAGCGGGAGGGCCCCCGACGAGCAGTACTTC,CATRASGRAPDEQYF
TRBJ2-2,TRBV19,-,TGTGCCAGTAGTATAGGAGGTATCGGTGGGGAGCTGTTTTTT,CASSIGGIGGELFF
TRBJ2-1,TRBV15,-,TGTGCCACCAGCAGAGATTCCAGGTTTGGGACCCAACGTCCCAATGAGCAGTTCTTC,CATSRDSRFGTQRPNEQFF
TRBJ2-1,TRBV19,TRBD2,TGTGCCAGTAGTATAGCGGGAGGCTGTGAGCAGTTCTTC,CASSIAGGCEQFF
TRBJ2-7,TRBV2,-,TGTGCCAGCAGTGAAGCCCGTGGGGCCCCGCAGTACTTC,CASSEARGAPQYF
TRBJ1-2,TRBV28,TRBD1,TGTGCCAGCAGGGGACAGGCCAACTATGGCTACACCTTC,CASRGQANYGYTF
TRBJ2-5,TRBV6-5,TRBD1,TGTGCCAGCAGTACGGACAGGGAGAGGGAGACCCAGTACTTC,CASSTDRERETQYF
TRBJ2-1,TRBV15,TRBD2,TGTGCCACCAGCAGAGATCCCCTCAGCGGGAGGGCCAATGAGCAGTTCTTC,CATSRDPLSGRANEQFF
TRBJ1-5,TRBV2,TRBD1,TGTGCCAGCAGTATGGACAGGGGCGGCAATCAGCCCCAGCATTTT,CASSMDRGGNQPQHF
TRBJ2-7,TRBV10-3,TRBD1,TGTGCCATCAGCACCGGGACAGTCTACGAGCAGTACTTC,CAISTGTVYEQYF
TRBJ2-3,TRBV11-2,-,TGTGCCAGCAGCTTAGACACAGTGAGCACAGATACGCAGTATTTT,CASSLDTVSTDTQYF
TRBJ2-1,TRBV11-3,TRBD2,TGTGCCAGCAGCTTTCAGCGGGAGGCTTTTAATGAGCAGTTCTTC,CASSFQREAFNEQFF